This T cell receptor beta chain was identified during a study of Graves' ophthalmopathy and Graves' hyperthyroidism. Study details: Peripheral blood was gathered at the point of initial diagnosis, before any treatment started.

Clinicians made diagnoses from clinical symptoms, serum thyroxine, TRAb, thyroid ultrasound and orbital computed tomography. PBMCs were density-gradient isolated from about 9.6 ml fresh blood. RNA transcripts were the template, and TCR beta CDR3 regions were amplified from them. First-round RT-PCR employed HTBI primers, with a second-round multiplex PCR after it. TCRdb analysed the multiplex PCR reads with MiXCR anew, one entry per CDR3 protein. The data hold over 450,000 distinct CDR3 sequences, with around an eighth observed a single time. This CDR3 has 19 residues. Looked up from germline, CDR1 is SGHRS and CDR2 is YFSETQ. V gave up 6 bases and J gave up 0 bases; unmatched junction bases: 15.

This sequence joins TRBV5-1 and TRBJ2-3; 11 positions agree with TRBD2. The TCR was taken from a woman aged 25 to 45 with Graves' ophthalmopathy. The sequenced sample was blood. The CDR3 coding sequence is TGCGCCAGCAACAAACAGACTAGCGGGGCGATACCTAGCACAGATACGCAGTATTTT. As protein: CASNKQTSGAIPSTDTQYF. Supplemented by reference TRBV5-1 and TRBJ2-3, the full variable domain reads KAGVTQTPRYLIKTRGQQVTLSCSPISGHRSVSWYQQTPGQGLQFLFEYFSETQRNKGNFPGRFSGRQFSNSRSEMNVSTLELGDSALYLCASNKQTSGAIPSTDTQYFGPGTRLTVL.